The 5 T cell receptor beta chains below were found in one sample sequenced in a study of shared clonotypes between healthy human individuals. Sequencing was performed with immunoSEQ multiplex PCR; in TCRdb, only in-frame clones are kept and a portion is missing. The sample holds about 330,000 clones; less than 85% are singletons and the top ten take 10%. Sequencing input: memory CD4+ T cells sorted from blood. Noted subset: CD45RA-negative fraction. The receptors here all came from a man aged 25 to 45 in good health.

The chain links TRBV4-1 to TRBJ2-3, with a weak D call TRBD1 (6 bases). The CDR3 covers 16 residues. Per the germline V gene, CDR1 is MGHRA and CDR2 is YSYEKL. V was pared by 4 bases and J by 2 bases, with 16 bases between. The CDR3 sequence: CASSRQAQATTDTQYF. The CDR3 bases are TGCGCCAGCAGCCGACAGGCCCAAGCCACCACAGATACGCAGTATTTT.

In this sample, this clone turned up a few times. The chain carries TRBV6-1 and TRBJ2-7; 10 nucleotides line up with TRBD1. Losses at the gene ends were 8 bases for V and 6 bases for J; bases not matched to a gene: 7. Germline V gene sequence: CDR1 MNHNS, CDR2 SASEGT. The CDR3 runs 13 residues. CDR3 nucleotides: TGTGCCAGCCACCCGACAGGGGGCGGCGAGCAGTACTTC. Protein: CASHPTGGGEQYF.

As to this clone: Distinct nucleotide sequences in the sample also encode this CDR3. The chain uses TRBV28 and TRBJ2-3; no definite D call. Per germline, CDR1 MDHEN and CDR2 SYDVKM. The CDR3 covers 13 residues. V was pared by 2 bases and J by 2 bases, with 5 bases between. CDR3: CASSLRLTDTQYF. The CDR3 bases are TGTGCCAGCAGTTTAAGGCTCACAGATACGCAGTATTTT.

The chain uses TRBV11-3 and TRBJ2-4; 7 positions match TRBD2. J was trimmed by 11 bases and V by 5 bases; bases with no gene match: 9. Germline V gene data show CDR1 as SGHNT and CDR2 as YENEEA. CDR3 length: 13 amino acids. Here the CDR3 reads CASSRSTTSVQYF. The CDR3 nucleotides read TGTGCCAGCAGCCGCTCCACTACTAGCGTTCAGTACTTC.

With regard to this clone: With only one base between it and a far larger clone, this is likely a read error. Other nucleotide sequences from this sample produce the same CDR3. Here the CDR3 DNA reads TGCGCCAGCAGCCTAGCTAGCGGGAGTGGGTATGAGCAGTTCTTC. This translates into CASSLASGSGYEQFF. The chain links TRBV6-6 to TRBJ2-1; TRBD2 matches at 10 bases. This CDR3 contains 15 residues. The V gene's germline CDR1 is MNHNY and CDR2 SVGAGI (reference sequence).